This TCR beta chain is from a study of cytomegalovirus exposure and HLA in healthy donors. Study-wide findings and caveats: Cytomegalovirus-associated status was assigned to about 160 TCR beta chains.

This clone appeared a single time. Its matching antigen is unknown. Researchers ran the PCR with 60 Vbeta and 13 Jbeta primers. Produced via immunoSEQ multiplex PCR; TCRdb's table is partial and in-frame only. Among 95,000 to 110,000 clones, 74% were seen once, and the ten largest hold around 15%. The sequence came from a woman between 35 and 50 years old in good health and CMV-seropositive. The sample was PBMCs.

The CDR3 DNA sequence: TGTGCCACCAGCCCCCGACAGGGAAACACCATATATTTT. It codes for CATSPRQGNTIYF. This chain joins TRBV15 and TRBJ1-3; weak D call: TRBD1 (5 bases). The V and J ends lost 5 bases and 4 bases respectively, with 9 bases between them. The germline CDR1 and CDR2 sequences are LNHNV and YYDKDF (reference sequence). The CDR3 has 13 amino acids.